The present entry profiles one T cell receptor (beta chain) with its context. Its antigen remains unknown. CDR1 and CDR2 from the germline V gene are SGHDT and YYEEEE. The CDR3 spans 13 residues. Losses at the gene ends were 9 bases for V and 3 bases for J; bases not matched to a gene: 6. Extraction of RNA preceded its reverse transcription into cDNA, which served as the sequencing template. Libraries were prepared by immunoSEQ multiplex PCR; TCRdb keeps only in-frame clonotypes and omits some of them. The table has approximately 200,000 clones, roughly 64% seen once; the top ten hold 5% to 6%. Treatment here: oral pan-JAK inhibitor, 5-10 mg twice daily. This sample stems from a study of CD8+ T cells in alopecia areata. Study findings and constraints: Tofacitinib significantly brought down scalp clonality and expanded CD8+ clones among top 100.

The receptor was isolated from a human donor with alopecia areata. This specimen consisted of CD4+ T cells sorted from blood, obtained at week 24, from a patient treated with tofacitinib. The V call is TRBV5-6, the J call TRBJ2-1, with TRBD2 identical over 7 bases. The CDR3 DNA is TGTGCCACGACTAGCACCTTCTACAATGAGCAGTTCTTC. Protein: CATTSTFYNEQFF.